The 10 T cell receptor beta chains below were found in one sample sequenced in a study of cytomegalovirus exposure and HLA in healthy donors. This PCR relied on a set of 60 Vbeta primers and 13 Jbeta primers. Repertoires were generated with immunoSEQ multiplex PCR, while TCRdb's copy carries only in-frame clones and drops some. There are 150,000 to 200,000 clones in the sample; 60% to 85% occur only once, and around 3.1% lies in the top ten. Sequenced input: PBMCs. These receptors were collected from a female donor in good health and CMV-seronegative.

The chain couples TRBV5-6 to TRBJ2-7; 9 bases agree with TRBD1. The germline CDR1 and CDR2 sequences are SGHDT and YYEEEE. The CDR3 is made up of 15 amino acids. With 0 bases clipped from V and 6 bases from J, the junction kept 7 bases outside the gene matches. CDR3 amino acids: CASSLAGTGKSEQYF. The DNA for the CDR3 is TGTGCCAGCAGCTTGGCCGGGACAGGGAAATCCGAGCAGTACTTC.

V and J are TRBV7-2 and TRBJ1-1; D not certain. Trimming left V 1 base short and J 0 bases short, with 9 bases between. Germline CDR1 SGHTA, CDR2 FQGNSA. This CDR3 is 15 amino acids long. CDR3 DNA: TGTGCCAGCAGCTTAGTCCCAGGCTTGAACACTGAAGCTTTCTTT. Translation: CASSLVPGLNTEAFF.

This rearrangement joins TRBV2 to TRBJ1-1; possibly TRBD1 for D (6 bases). Germline V lookup: CDR1 SNHLY, CDR2 FYNNEI. The CDR3 has 15 amino acids. V lost 8 bases and J 1 base, leaving 17 bases between the germline ends. The CDR3 reads CASGSIEGGNTEAFF. CDR3 bases: TGTGCCAGCGGAAGTATCGAAGGGGGGAACACTGAAGCTTTCTTT.

The chain has TRBV7-2 and TRBJ1-6; no reliable D call. CDR1 is SGHTA, CDR2 FQGNSA, per germline. The ends were cut back, 5 bases at V and 6 bases at J, with 17 bases in the middle. The CDR3 spans 16 residues. The CDR3 nucleotides read TGTGCCAGCAGCCTACGGAGGGTCGTGAGTAATTCACCCCTCCACTTT. Translated, it gives CASSLRRVVSNSPLHF.

J is TRBJ2-1 and V is TRBV7-3, with a tentative D call TRBD2 (6 bases). This CDR3 comprises 15 residues. Trimming took 3 bases from V and 5 from J, leaving 14 bases between them. The V gene's germline CDR1 is SGHTA and CDR2 FQGTGA. The CDR3 spells CASSFILGGDNEQFF. The CDR3 DNA reads as TGTGCCAGCAGCTTTATCTTGGGGGGAGACAATGAGCAGTTCTTC.

The chain employs TRBV29-1 and TRBJ2-7, with a weak D call TRBD2 (6 bases). V lost 5 bases and J lost 0, with 14 bases in between. This CDR3 has 14 residues. The germline CDR1 and CDR2 sequences are SQVTM and ANQGSEA. CDR3 loop: CSVSVAGSSYEQYF. CDR3 nucleotides: TGCAGCGTTTCAGTTGCGGGGAGCTCCTACGAGCAGTACTTC.

The chain employs TRBV18 and TRBJ2-4; no reliable D call. The CDR3 is 16 amino acids. V shed 1 base and J shed 3 bases, with 13 bases lying between them. Germline loops: CDR1 KGHSH, CDR2 LQKENI. The CDR3 region is CASSPRVSSGKNIQYF. CDR3 bases: TGTGCCAGCTCACCACGGGTGTCCTCGGGCAAAAACATTCAGTACTTC. Supplemented by reference TRBV18 and TRBJ2-4, the full variable domain reads NAGVMQNPRHLVRRRGQEARLRCSPMKGHSHVYWYRQLPEEGLKFMVYLQKENIIDESGMPKERFSAEFPKEGPSILRIQQVVRGDSAAYFCASSPRVSSGKNIQYFGAGTRLSVL.

This clone was seen only a few times. The chain is built from TRBV10-1 and TRBJ2-7, with 9 nucleotides matching TRBD1. After removal of 5 bases from V and 1 base from J, the junction contained 6 bases not matched to a gene. Germline CDR1 is WNHNN and CDR2 is SYGVQD (reference sequence). This CDR3 region has 15 residues. Here the CDR3 reads CASSTRTGASYEQYF. As DNA, the CDR3 is TGCGCCAGCAGTACCAGGACAGGGGCTTCCTACGAGCAGTACTTC.

The genes are TRBV12-2 and TRBJ1-1; TRBD1, as called in the table, went unchecked against the DNA. TRBV12-2 is a recognized pseudogene. This CDR3 is built from 16 residues. The CDR3 bases are TGTGCAAGTCGCTTACCTCAAAAGAAAGGGGATTTTGAAGCTTTCTTT. Translation gives CASRLPQKKGDFEAFF.

V gene TRBV28 combines with J gene TRBJ1-1; no clear D. CDR3 length: 11 residues. V was cut by 7 bases and J by 0 bases, with 3 bases left in between. Per the germline V gene, CDR1 is MDHEN and CDR2 is SYDVKM. CDR3 in amino acids: CASIVNTEAFF. The DNA for the CDR3 is TGTGCCAGCATAGTGAACACTGAAGCTTTCTTT.